Given below is one T cell receptor (beta chain) in context. Its antigen is undetermined. Across eight separate reactions for each sample, cDNA was made. TCRdb reprocessed the 5' RACE reads and stores each CDR3 protein as one record, lacking DNA. The table lists approximately 200,000 distinct CDR3 sequences. The data belong to a study of monozygotic twins with inflammatory bowel disease. Findings of the study overall: The sharing of clonotypes with others was lower in IBD patients than in healthy twins, especially with disease activity. Support was absent for any single strong signal or clonotype linked to IBD. No difference was seen in repertoire similarity between concordant and discordant twins, possibly from limited power.

Germline-derived CDR1 and CDR2 are SNHLY and FYNNEI. This CDR3 is 14 amino acids long. This receptor was identified in a human donor with ulcerative colitis or Crohn's disease, or a healthy co-twin of an affected twin (not recorded which). The chain employs TRBV2 and TRBJ2-4. The sample consisted of blood. The CDR3: CASSEGVAKNMQYF.